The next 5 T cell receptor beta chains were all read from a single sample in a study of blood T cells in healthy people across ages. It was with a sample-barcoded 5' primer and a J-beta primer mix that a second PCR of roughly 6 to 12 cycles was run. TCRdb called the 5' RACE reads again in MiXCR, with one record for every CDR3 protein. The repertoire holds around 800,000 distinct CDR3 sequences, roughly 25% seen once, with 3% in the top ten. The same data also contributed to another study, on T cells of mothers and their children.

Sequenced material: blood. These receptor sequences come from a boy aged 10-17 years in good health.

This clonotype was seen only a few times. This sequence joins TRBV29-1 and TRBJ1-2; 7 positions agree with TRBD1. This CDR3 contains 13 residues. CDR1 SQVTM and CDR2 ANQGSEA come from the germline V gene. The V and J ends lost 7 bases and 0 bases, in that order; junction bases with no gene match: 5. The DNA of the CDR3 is TGCAGCGCCTTAGGGGGCTCTAACTATGGCTACACCTTC. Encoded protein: CSALGGSNYGYTF.

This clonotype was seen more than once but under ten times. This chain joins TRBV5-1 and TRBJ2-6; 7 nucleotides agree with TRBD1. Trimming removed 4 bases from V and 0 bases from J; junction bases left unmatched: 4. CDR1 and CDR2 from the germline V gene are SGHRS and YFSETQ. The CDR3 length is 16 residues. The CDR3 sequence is CASSRDSDSGANVLTF. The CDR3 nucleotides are TGCGCCAGCAGCCGGGACAGCGACTCTGGGGCCAACGTCCTGACTTTC.

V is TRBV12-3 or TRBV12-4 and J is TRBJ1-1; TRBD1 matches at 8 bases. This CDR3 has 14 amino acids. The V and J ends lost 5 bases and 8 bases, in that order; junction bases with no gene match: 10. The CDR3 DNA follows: TGTGCCAGCAGTACCGGGACAGGAGATTCGGAAGCTTTCTTT. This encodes CASSTGTGDSEAFF.

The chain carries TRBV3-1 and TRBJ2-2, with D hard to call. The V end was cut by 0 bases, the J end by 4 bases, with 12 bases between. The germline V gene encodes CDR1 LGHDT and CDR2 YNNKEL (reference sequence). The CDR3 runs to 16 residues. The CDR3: CASSQDGKLGTGELFF. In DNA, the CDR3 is TGTGCCAGCAGCCAAGATGGGAAATTGGGCACCGGGGAGCTGTTTTTT.

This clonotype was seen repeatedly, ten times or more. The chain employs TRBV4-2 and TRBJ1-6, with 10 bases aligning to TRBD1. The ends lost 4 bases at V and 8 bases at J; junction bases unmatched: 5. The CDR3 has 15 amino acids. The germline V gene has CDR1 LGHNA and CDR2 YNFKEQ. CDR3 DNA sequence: TGTGCCAGCAGCCTAAAGACAGGGGGCGATTCACCCCTCCACTTT. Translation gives CASSLKTGGDSPLHF.